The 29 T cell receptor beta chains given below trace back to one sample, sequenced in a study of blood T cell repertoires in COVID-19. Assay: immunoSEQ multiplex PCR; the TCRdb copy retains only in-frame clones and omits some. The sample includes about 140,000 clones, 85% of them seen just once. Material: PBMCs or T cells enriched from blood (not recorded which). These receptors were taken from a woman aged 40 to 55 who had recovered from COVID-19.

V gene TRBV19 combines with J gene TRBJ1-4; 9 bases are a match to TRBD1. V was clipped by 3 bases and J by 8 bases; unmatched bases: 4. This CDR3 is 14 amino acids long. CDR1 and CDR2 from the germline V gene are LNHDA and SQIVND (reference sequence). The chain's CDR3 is CASSIGTGKEKLFF. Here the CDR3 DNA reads TGTGCCAGTAGTATCGGGACAGGGAAGGAAAAACTGTTTTTT.

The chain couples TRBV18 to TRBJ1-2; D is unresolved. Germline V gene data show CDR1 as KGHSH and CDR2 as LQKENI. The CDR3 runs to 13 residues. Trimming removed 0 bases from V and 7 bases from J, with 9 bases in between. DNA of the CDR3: TGTGCCAGCTCACCACCGGCCCGGGTTGGCTACACCTTC. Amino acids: CASSPPARVGYTF.

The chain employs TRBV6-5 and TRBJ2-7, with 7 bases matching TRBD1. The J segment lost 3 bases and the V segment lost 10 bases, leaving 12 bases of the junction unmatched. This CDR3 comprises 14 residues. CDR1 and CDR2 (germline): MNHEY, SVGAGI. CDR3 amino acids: CATQPRQGGYEQYF. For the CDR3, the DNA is TGTGCCACCCAGCCCAGACAGGGCGGCTACGAGCAGTACTTC.

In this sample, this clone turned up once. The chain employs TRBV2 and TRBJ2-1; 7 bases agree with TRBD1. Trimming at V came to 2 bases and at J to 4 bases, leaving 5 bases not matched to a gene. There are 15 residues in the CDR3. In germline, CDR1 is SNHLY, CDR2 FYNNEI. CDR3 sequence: CASSERQGVYNEQFF. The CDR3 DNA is TGTGCCAGCAGTGAAAGGCAGGGGGTATACAATGAGCAGTTCTTC.

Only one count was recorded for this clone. The CDR3 DNA sequence: TGTGCCAGCAGCGAGAGGGAGGGGAACACCGGGGAGCTGTTTTTT. Translated: CASSEREGNTGELFF. V gene TRBV9 combines with J gene TRBJ2-2, with 7 positions matching TRBD2. This CDR3 is built from 15 residues. V lost 3 bases and J lost 1; bases outside the gene matches: 3. The V gene's germline CDR1 is SGDLS and CDR2 YYNGEE.

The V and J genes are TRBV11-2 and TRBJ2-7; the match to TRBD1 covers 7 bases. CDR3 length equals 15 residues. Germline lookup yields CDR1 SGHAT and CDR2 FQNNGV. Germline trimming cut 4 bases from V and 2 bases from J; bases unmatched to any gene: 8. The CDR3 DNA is TGTGCCAGCAGCTCGCCACAGACAGGGACCTACGAGCAGTACTTC. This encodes CASSSPQTGTYEQYF.

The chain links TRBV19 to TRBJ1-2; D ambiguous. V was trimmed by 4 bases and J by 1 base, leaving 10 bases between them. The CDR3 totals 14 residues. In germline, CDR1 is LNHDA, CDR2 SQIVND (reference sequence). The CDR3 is CASSTHEVNYGYTF. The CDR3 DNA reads TGTGCCAGTAGTACCCACGAGGTTAACTATGGCTACACCTTC.

CDR3 nucleotides: TGTGCCAGCAGCGCCCAGGGGGCCGTCGGTGAAGCTTTCTTT. It translates to CASSAQGAVGEAFF. The rearrangement joins TRBV9 to TRBJ1-1; 8 nucleotides match TRBD1. CDR1 SGDLS and CDR2 YYNGEE come from the germline V gene. V lost 3 bases, J lost 7 bases, and 8 bases stayed unmatched. There are 14 residues in the CDR3.

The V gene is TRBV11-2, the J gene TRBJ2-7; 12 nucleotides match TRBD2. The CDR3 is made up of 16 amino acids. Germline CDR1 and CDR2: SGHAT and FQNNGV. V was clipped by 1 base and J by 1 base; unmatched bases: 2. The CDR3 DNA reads TGTGCCAGCAGCTTAGGACTAGCGGGGGTGTCCTACGAGCAGTACTTC. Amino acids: CASSLGLAGVSYEQYF.

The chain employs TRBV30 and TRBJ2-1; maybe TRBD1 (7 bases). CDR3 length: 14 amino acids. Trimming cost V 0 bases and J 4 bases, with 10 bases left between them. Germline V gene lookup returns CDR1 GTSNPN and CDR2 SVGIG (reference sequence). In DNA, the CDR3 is TGTGCCTGGAGTGTACCAGGGGGGTACAATGAGCAGTTCTTC. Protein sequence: CAWSVPGGYNEQFF.

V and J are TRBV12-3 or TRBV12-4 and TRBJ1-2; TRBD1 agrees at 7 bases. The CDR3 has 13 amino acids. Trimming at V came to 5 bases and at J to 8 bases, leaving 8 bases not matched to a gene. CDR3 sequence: CASSQNRGEGYTF. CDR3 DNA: TGTGCCAGCAGTCAAAACAGGGGAGAAGGCTACACCTTC.

CDR3 residues: CASSLAQGSYEQYF. For the CDR3, the DNA is TGCGCCAGCAGCTTGGCCCAGGGATCGTACGAGCAGTACTTC. The chain couples TRBV5-1 to TRBJ2-7; a possible D gene is TRBD1 (5 bases). CDR1 and CDR2 (germline): SGHRS, YFSETQ. The V and J ends lost 0 bases and 4 bases respectively, with 11 bases between them. The CDR3 covers 14 residues. The full variable domain, completed using reference TRBV5-1 and TRBJ2-7, is KAGVTQTPRYLIKTRGQQVTLSCSPISGHRSVSWYQQTPGQGLQFLFEYFSETQRNKGNFPGRFSGRQFSNSRSEMNVSTLELGDSALYLCASSLAQGSYEQYFGPGTRLTVT.

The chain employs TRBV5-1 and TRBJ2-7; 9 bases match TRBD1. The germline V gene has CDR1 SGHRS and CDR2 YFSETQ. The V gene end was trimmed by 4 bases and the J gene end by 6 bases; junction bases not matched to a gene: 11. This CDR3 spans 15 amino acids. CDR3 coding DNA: TGCGCCAGCAGCAACCACAGGGGGCGAGGGGCCGAGCAGTACTTC. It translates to CASSNHRGRGAEQYF. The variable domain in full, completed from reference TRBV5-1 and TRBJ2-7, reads KAGVTQTPRYLIKTRGQQVTLSCSPISGHRSVSWYQQTPGQGLQFLFEYFSETQRNKGNFPGRFSGRQFSNSRSEMNVSTLELGDSALYLCASSNHRGRGAEQYFGPGTRLTVT.

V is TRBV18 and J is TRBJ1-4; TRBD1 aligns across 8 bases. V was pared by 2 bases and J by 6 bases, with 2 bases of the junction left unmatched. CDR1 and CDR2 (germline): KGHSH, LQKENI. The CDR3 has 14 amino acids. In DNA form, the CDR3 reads TGTGCCAGCTCACCAACCAGGGGGCATGAAAAACTGTTTTTT. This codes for CASSPTRGHEKLFF.

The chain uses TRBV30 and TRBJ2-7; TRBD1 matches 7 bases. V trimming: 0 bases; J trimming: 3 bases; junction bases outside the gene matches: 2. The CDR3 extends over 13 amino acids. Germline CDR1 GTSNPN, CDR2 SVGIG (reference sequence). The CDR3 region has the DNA TGTGCCTGGAGTGTACAGGGGTACTACGAGCAGTACTTC. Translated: CAWSVQGYYEQYF. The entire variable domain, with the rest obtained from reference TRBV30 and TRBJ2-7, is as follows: SQTIHQWPATLVQPVGSPLSLECTVEGTSNPNLYWYRQAAGRGLQLLFYSVGIGQISSEVPQNLSASRPQDRQFILSSKKLLLSDSGFYLCAWSVQGYYEQYFGPGTRLTVT.

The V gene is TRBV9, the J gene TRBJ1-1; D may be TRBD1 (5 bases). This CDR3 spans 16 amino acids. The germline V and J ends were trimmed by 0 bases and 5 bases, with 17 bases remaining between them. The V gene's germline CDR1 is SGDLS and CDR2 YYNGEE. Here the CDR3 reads CASSVEGLPRRTEAFF. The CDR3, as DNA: TGTGCCAGCAGCGTAGAGGGACTTCCCCGGAGGACTGAAGCTTTCTTT.

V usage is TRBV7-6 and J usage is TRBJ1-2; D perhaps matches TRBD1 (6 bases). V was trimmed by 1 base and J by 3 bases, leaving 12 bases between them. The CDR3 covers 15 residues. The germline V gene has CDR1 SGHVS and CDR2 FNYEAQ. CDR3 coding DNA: TGTGCCAGCAGCTTAGGTGCAGGGGCCGACTATGGCTACACCTTC. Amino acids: CASSLGAGADYGYTF. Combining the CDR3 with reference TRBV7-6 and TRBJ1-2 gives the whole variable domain GAGVSQSPRYKVTKRGQDVALRCDPISGHVSLYWYRQALGQGPEFLTYFNYEAQQDKSGLPNDRFSAERPEGSISTLTIQRTEQRDSAMYRCASSLGAGADYGYTFGSGTRLTVV.

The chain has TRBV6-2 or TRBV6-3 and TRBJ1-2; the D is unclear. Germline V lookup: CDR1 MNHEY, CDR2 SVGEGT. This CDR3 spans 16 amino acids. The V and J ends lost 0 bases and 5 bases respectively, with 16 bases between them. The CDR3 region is CASSYSRLIFEYGYTF. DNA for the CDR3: TGTGCCAGCAGTTACTCGAGGTTGATCTTCGAATATGGCTACACCTTC.

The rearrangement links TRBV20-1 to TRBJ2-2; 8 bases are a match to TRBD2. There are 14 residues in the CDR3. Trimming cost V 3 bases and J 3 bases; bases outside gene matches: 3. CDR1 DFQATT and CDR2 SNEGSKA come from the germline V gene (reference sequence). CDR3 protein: CSASVGLDTGELFF. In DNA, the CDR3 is TGCAGTGCTAGTGTGGGACTAGACACCGGGGAGCTGTTTTTT.

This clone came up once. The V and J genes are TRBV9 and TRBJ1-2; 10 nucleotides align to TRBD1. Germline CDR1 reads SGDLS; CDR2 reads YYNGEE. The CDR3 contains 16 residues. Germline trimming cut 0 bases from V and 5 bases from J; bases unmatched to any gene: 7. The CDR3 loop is CASSVEWTGGPYGYTF. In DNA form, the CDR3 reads TGTGCCAGCAGCGTAGAGTGGACAGGGGGACCATATGGCTACACCTTC.

The chain's CDR3 is CASSSVIYEQFF. CDR3 sequence (DNA): TGTGCCAGCAGCTCGGTCATCTATGAGCAGTTCTTC. The gene calls are TRBV7-9 and TRBJ2-1; D not certain. The V end was cut by 4 bases, the J end by 8 bases, with 9 bases between. The CDR3 sequence is 12 residues long. Germline CDR1 and CDR2: SEHNR and FQNEAQ (reference sequence).

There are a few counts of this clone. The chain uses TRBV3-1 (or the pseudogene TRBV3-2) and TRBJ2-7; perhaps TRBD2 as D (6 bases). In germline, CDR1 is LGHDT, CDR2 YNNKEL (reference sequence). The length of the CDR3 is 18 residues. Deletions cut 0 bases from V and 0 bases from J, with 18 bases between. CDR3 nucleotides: TGTGCCAGCAGCCAAGAAGTAGGTCCTGGCGGGGTCTCCTACGAGCAGTACTTC. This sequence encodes CASSQEVGPGGVSYEQYF.

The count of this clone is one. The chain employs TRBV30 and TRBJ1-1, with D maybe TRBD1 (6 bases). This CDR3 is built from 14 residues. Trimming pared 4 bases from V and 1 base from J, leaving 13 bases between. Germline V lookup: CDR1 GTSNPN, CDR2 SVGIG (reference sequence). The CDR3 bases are TGTGCCTGGATTGGGGGCACGGGGAACACTGAAGCTTTCTTT. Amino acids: CAWIGGTGNTEAFF.

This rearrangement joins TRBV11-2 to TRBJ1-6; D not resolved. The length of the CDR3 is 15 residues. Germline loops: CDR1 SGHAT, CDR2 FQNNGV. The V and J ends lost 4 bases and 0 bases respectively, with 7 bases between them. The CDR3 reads CASSSSSSYNSPLHF. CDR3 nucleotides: TGTGCCAGCAGCTCTTCGAGCTCCTATAATTCACCCCTCCACTTT.

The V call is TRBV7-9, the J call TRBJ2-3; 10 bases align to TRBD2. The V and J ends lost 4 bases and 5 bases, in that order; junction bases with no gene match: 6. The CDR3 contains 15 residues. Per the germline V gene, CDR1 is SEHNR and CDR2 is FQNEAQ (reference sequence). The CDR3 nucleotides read TGTGCCAGCAGCTCTAGCGGGAGAGGGGAAGATACGCAGTATTTT. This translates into CASSSSGRGEDTQYF.

The CDR3 bases are TGTGCCAGCAGCCAAGGTGGAACAGTTGCCGAAAAACTGTTTTTT. Translation gives CASSQGGTVAEKLFF. The chain has TRBV3-1 (or the pseudogene TRBV3-2) and TRBJ1-4; unclear D gene. Trimming removed 1 base at V and 8 bases at J, with 14 bases between. The length of the CDR3 is 15 residues. The V gene's germline CDR1 is LGHDT and CDR2 YNNKEL (reference sequence).

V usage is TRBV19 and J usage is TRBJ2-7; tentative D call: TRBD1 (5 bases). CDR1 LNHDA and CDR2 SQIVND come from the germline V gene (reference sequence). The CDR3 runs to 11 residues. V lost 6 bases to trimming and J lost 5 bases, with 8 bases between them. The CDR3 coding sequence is TGTGCCAGTAGGGGGCCGAACGAGCAGTACTTC. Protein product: CASRGPNEQYF. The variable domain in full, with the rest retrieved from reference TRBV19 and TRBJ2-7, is DGGITQSPKYLFRKEGQNVTLSCEQNLNHDAMYWYRQDPGQGLRLIYYSQIVNDFQKGDIAEGYSVSREKKESFPLTVTSAQKNPTAFYLCASRGPNEQYFGPGTRLTVT.

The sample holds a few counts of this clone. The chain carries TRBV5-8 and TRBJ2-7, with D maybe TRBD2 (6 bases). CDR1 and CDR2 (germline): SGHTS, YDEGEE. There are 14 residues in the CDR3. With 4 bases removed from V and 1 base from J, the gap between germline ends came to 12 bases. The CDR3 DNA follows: TGTGCCAGCAGCCGGACGGCGGGGTCCTACGAGCAGTACTTC. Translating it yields CASSRTAGSYEQYF.

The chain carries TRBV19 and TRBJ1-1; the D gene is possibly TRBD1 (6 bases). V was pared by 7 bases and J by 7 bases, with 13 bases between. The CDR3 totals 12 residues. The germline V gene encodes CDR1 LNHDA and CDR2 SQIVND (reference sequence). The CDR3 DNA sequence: TGTGCCAGTAATACACAGGGTAATGAAGCTTTCTTT. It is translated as CASNTQGNEAFF.